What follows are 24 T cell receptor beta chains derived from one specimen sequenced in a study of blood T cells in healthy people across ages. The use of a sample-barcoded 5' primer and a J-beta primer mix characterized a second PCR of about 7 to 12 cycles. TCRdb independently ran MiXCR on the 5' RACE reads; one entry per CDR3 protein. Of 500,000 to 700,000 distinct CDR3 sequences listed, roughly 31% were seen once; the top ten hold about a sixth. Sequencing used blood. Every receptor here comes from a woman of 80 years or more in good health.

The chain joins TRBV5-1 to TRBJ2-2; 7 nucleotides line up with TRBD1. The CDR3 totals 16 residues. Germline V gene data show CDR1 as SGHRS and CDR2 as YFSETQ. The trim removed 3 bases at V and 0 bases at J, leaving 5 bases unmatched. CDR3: CASSWRQGTNTGELFF. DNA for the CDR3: TGCGCCAGCAGCTGGCGACAGGGTACGAACACCGGGGAGCTGTTTTTT.

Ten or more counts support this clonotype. The CDR3 nucleotides are TGTGCCAGCAGCCCACGGGGAACGGGCAGGGGAAATTCACCCCTCCACTTT. Translated, it gives CASSPRGTGRGNSPLHF. This chain connects TRBV7-9 to TRBJ1-6; TRBD1 is a possible D gene (6 bases). The CDR3 spans 17 residues. Trimming cost V 5 bases and J 7 bases, with 21 bases left between them. Germline loops: CDR1 SEHNR, CDR2 FQNEAQ (reference sequence).

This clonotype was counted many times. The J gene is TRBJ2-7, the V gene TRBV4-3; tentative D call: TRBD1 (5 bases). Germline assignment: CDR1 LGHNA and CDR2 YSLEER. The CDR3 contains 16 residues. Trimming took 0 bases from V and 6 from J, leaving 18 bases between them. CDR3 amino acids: CASSQEAGSPDFEQYF. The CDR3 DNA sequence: TGCGCCAGCAGCCAAGAGGCAGGGTCCCCCGATTTCGAGCAGTACTTC.

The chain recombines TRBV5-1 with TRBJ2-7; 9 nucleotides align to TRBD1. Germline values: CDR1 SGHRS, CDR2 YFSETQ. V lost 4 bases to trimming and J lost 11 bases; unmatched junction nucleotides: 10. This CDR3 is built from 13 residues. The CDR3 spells CASSAGTGLHEYF. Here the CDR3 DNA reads TGCGCCAGCAGCGCCGGGACAGGGCTTCACGAGTACTTC.

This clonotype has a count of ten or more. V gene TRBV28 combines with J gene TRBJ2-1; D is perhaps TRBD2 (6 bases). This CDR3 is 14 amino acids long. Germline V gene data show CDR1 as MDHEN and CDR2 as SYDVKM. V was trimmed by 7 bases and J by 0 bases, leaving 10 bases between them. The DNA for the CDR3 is TGTGCCAGCATGGAGGGTAGCTCCTACAATGAGCAGTTCTTC. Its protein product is CASMEGSSYNEQFF.

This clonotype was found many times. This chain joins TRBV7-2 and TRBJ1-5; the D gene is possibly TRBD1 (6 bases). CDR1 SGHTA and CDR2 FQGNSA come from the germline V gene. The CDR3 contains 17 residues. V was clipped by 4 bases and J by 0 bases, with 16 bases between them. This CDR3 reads CASSSEGRGYSNQPQHF. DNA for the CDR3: TGTGCCAGCAGCTCTGAGGGCAGGGGTTATAGCAATCAGCCCCAGCATTTT.

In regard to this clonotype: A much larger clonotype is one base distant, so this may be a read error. CDR3 region: CASSPHTGENGYTF. The DNA of the CDR3 is TGTGCCAGCAGTCCCCACACAGGGGAAAATGGCTACACCTTC. V is TRBV2 and J is TRBJ1-2, with TRBD1 matching over 7 bases. V trimming: 5 bases; J trimming: 6 bases; junction bases outside the gene matches: 9. Germline V gene lookup returns CDR1 SNHLY and CDR2 FYNNEI. The CDR3 is 14 amino acids. Full variable domain (rest looked up from reference TRBV2 and TRBJ1-2): EPEVTQTPSHQVTQMGQEVILRCVPISNHLYFYWYRQILGQKVEFLVSFYNNEISEKSEIFDDQFSVERPDGSNFTLKIRSTKLEDSAMYFCASSPHTGENGYTFGSGTRLTVV.

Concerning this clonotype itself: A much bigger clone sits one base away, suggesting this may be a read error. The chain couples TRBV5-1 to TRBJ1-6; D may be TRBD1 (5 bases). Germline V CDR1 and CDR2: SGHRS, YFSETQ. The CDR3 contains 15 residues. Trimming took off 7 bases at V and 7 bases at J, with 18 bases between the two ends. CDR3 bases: TGCGCCAGCGGCACCAATCGCAGGGTGAATTCACCCCTCCACTTT. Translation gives CASGTNRRVNSPLHF.

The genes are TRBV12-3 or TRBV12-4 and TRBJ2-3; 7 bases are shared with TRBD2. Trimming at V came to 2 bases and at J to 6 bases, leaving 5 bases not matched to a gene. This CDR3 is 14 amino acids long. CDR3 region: CASSLLAEADTQYF. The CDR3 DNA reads TGTGCCAGCAGTTTACTAGCGGAAGCGGATACGCAGTATTTT.

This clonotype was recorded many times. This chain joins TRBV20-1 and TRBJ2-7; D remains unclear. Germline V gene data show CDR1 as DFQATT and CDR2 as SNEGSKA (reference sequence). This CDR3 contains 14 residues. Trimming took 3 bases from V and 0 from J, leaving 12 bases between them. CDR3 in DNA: TGCAGTGCTAGTAGCCAGCGTAGCTCCTACGAGCAGTACTTC. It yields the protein CSASSQRSSYEQYF.

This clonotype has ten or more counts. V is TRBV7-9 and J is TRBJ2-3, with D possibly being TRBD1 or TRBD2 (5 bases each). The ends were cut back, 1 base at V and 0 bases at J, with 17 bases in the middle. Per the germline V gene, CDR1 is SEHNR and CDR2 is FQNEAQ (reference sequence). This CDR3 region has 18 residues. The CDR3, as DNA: TGTGCCAGCAGCTTAGTATCGGGGACGTCTCTTAGCACAGATACGCAGTATTTT. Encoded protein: CASSLVSGTSLSTDTQYF. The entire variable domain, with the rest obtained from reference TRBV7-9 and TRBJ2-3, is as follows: DTGVSQNPRHKITKRGQNVTFRCDPISEHNRLYWYRQTLGQGPEFLTYFQNEAQLEKSRLLSDRFSAERPKGSFSTLEIQRTEQGDSAMYLCASSLVSGTSLSTDTQYFGPGTRLTVL.

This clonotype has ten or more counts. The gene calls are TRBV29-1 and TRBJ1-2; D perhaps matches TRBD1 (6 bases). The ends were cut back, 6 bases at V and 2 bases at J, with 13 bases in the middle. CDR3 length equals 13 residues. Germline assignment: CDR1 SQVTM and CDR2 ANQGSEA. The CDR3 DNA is TGCAGCGTGAACGCGGGGGGCAACTATGGCTACACCTTC. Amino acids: CSVNAGGNYGYTF. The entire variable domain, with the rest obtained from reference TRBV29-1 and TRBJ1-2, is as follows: SAVISQKPSRDICQRGTSLTIQCQVDSQVTMMFWYRQQPGQSLTLIATANQGSEATYESGFVIDKFPISRPNLTFSTLTVSNMSPEDSSIYLCSVNAGGNYGYTFGSGTRLTVV.

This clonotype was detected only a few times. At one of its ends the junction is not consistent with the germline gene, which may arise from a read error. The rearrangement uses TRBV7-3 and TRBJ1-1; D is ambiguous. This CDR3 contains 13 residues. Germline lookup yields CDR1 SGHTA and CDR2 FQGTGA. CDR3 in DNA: TGTGCCAGCAGCTTAGGGCCCCACACTCAAGCTTTCTTT. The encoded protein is CASSLGPHTQAFF.

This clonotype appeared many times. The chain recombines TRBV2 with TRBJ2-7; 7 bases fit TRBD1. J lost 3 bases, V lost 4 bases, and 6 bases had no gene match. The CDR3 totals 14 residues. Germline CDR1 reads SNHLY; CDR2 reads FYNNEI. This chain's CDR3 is CASSGGTAVYEQYF. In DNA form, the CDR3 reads TGTGCCAGCAGTGGTGGGACAGCCGTCTACGAGCAGTACTTC.

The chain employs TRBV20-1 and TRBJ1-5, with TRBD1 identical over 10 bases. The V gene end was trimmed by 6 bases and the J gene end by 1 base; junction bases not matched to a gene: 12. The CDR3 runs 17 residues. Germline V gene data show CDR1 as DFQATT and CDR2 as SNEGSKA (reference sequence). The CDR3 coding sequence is TGCAGTGCGACCGGGACAGGGGTTGTTCGGAGCAATCAGCCCCAGCATTTT. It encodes CSATGTGVVRSNQPQHF.

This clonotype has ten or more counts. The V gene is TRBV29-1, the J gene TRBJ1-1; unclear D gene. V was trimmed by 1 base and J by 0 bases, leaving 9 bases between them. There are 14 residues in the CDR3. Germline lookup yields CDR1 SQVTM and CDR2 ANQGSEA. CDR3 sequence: CSVEGRFMNTEAFF. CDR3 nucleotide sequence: TGCAGCGTTGAAGGCAGATTCATGAACACTGAAGCTTTCTTT.

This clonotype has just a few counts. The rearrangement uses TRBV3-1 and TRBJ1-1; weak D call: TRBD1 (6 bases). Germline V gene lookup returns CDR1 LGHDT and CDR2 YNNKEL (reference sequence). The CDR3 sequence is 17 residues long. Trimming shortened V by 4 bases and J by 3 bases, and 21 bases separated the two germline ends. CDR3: CASSLAGAGGQYTEAFF. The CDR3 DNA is TGTGCCAGCAGCCTCGCGGGGGCGGGGGGCCAGTACACTGAAGCTTTCTTT. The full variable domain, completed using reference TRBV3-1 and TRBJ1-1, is DTAVSQTPKYLVTQMGNDKSIKCEQNLGHDTMYWYKQDSKKFLKIMFSYNNKELIINETVPNRFSPKSPDKAHLNLHINSLELGDSAVYFCASSLAGAGGQYTEAFFGQGTRLTVV.

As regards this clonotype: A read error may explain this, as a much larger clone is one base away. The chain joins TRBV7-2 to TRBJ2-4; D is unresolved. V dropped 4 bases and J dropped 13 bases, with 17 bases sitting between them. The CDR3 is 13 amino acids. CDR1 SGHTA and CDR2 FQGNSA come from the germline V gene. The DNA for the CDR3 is TGTGCCAGCAGCTCGAGTCTCGGAATCAAGCAGTACTTC. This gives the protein CASSSSLGIKQYF.

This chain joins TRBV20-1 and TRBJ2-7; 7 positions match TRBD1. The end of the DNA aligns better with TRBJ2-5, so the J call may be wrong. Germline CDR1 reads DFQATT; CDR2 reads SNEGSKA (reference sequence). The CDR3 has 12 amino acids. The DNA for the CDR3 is TGCAGGGCTCATACAGGGGTTGAGACCCAGTACTTC. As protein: CRAHTGVETQYF.

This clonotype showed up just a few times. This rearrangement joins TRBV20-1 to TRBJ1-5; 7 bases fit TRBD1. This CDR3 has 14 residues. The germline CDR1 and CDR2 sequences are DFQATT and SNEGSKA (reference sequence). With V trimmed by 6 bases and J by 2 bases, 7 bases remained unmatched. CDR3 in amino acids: CSAQATGGNQPQHF. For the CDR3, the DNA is TGCAGTGCCCAGGCCACAGGGGGCAATCAGCCCCAGCATTTT.

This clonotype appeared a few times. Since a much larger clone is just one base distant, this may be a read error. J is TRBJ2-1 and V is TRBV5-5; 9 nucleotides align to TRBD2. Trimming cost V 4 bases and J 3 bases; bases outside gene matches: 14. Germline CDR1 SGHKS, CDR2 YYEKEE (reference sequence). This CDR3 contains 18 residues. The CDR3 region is CASSPQGVRAGGYNEQFF. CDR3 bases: TGTGCCAGCAGCCCCCAGGGCGTTAGAGCGGGGGGCTACAATGAGCAGTTCTTC. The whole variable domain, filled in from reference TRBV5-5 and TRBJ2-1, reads DAGVTQSPTHLIKTRGQQVTLRCSPISGHKSVSWYQQVLGQGPQFIFQYYEKEERGRGNFPDRFSARQFPNYSSELNVNALLLGDSALYLCASSPQGVRAGGYNEQFFGPGTRLTVL.

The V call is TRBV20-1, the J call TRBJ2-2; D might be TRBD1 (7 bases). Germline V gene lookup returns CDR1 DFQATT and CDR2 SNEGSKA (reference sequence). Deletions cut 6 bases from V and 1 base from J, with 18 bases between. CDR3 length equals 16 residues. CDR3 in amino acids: CSARSGGTVNTGELFF. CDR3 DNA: TGCAGTGCCCGAAGTGGCGGGACAGTGAACACCGGGGAGCTGTTTTTT.

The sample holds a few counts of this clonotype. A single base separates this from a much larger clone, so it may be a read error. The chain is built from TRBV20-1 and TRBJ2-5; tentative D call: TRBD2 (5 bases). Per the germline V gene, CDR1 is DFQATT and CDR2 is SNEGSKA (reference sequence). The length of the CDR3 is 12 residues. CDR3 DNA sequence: TGCAGGGCGCCGGGCGGGTATGGGACCCAGTACTTC. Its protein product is CRAPGGYGTQYF.

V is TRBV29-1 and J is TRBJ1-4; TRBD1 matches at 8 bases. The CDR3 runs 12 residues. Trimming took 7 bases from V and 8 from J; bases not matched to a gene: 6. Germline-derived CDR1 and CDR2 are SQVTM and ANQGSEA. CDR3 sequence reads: CSARQGQEKLFF. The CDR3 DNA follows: TGCAGCGCCCGACAGGGGCAAGAAAAACTGTTTTTT.